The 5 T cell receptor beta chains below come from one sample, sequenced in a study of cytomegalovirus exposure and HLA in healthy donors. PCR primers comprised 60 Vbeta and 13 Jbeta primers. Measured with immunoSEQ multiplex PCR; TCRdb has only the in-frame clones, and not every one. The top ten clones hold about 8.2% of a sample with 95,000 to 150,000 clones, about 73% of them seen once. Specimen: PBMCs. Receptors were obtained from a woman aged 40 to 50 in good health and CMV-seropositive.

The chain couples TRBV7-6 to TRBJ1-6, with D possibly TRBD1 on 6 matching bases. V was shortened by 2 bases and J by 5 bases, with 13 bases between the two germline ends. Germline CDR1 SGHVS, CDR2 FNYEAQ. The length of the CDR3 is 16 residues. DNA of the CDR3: TGTGCCAGCAGCTTAATAGCAGGGGCCCATAATTCACCCCTCCACTTT. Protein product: CASSLIAGAHNSPLHF.

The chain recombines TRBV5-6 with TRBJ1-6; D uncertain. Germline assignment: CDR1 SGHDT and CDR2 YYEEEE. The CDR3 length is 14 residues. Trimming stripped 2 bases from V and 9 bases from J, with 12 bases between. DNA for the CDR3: TGTGCCAGCAGCTTCCTGAGGGATGGTTCACCCCTCCACTTT. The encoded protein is CASSFLRDGSPLHF.

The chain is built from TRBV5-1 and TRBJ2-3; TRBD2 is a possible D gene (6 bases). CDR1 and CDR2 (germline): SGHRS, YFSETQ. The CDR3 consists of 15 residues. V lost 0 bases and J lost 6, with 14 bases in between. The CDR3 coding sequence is TGCGCCAGCAGCTTGGGGATCTCGGCGGGGGATACGCAGTATTTT. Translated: CASSLGISAGDTQYF.

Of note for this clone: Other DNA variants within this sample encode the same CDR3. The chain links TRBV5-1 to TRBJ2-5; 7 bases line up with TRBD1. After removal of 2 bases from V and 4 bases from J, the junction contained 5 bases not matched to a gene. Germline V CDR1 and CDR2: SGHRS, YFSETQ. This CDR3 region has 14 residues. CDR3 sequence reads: CASSLQGRRETQYF. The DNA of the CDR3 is TGCGCCAGCAGCTTACAGGGGCGACGAGAGACCCAGTACTTC.

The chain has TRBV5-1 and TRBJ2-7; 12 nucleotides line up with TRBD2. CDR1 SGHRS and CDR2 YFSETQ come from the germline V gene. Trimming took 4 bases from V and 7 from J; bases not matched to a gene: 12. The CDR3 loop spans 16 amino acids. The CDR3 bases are TGCGCCAGCAGCGGTTCTAGCGGGGGGGCCGAAGGAGAGCAGTACTTC. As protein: CASSGSSGGAEGEQYF. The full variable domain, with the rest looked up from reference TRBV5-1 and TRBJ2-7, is KAGVTQTPRYLIKTRGQQVTLSCSPISGHRSVSWYQQTPGQGLQFLFEYFSETQRNKGNFPGRFSGRQFSNSRSEMNVSTLELGDSALYLCASSGSSGGAEGEQYFGPGTRLTVT.